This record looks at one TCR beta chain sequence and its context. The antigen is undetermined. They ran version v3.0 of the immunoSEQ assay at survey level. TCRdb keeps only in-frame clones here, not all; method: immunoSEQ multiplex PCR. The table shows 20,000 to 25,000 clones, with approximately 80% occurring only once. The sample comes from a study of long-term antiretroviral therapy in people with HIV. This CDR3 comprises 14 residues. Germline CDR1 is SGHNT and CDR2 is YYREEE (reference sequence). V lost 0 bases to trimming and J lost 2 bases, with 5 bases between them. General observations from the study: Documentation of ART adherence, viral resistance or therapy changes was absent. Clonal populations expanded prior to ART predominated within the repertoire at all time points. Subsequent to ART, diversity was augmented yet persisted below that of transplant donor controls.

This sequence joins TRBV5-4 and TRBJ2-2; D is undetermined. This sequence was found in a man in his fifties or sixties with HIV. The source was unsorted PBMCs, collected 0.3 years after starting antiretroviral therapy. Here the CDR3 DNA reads TGTGCCAGCAGCTTGGACAGTAACACCGGGGAGCTGTTTTTT. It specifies CASSLDSNTGELFF.